Each of the 11 T cell receptor beta chains below was sequenced from the same sample in a study of blood T cell repertoires in COVID-19 (dated by TCRdb to between 2020 and 2021). Receptor libraries were prepared by the immunoSEQ multiplex PCR assay. TCRdb retrieved this table from immuneACCESS and kept in-frame rearrangements only. Not all clones are present; in checked studies, unresolved V genes account for under half, and no reason is known for the remainder. A total of about 210,000 clones appear in this sample, around 84% of them only once. 4.3% of the sample lies in the top ten. Sequenced input: PBMCs or T cells enriched from blood (not recorded which). All receptors come from a man younger than 45 with acute COVID-19.

V gene TRBV25-1 combines with J gene TRBJ2-1; D remains unclear. Per germline, CDR1 MGHDK and CDR2 SYGVNS. The ends were cut back, 4 bases at V and 8 bases at J, with 15 bases in the middle. The CDR3 runs to 14 residues. CDR3 nucleotide sequence: TGTGCCAGCAGTGGATGGGCCCAGCCCGATGAGCAGTTCTTC. Encoded protein: CASSGWAQPDEQFF. Full variable domain (outside the CDR3, taken from reference TRBV25-1 and TRBJ2-1): EADIYQTPRYLVIGTGKKITLECSQTMGHDKMYWYQQDPGMELHLIHYSYGVNSTEKGDLSSESTVSRIRTEHFPLTLESARPSHTSQYLCASSGWAQPDEQFFGPGTRLTVL.

The chain carries TRBV10-1 and TRBJ2-2; no definite D call. The CDR3 covers 12 residues. V shed 5 bases and J shed 5 bases, with 6 bases lying between them. Germline values: CDR1 WNHNN, CDR2 SYGVQD (reference sequence). The CDR3 coding sequence is TGCGCCAGCAGTCCGACTACCGGGGAGCTGTTTTTT. As protein: CASSPTTGELFF.

In nucleotides, the CDR3 is TGTGCCAGCAGTGACTCTGGGGGGGCCGCCTACAATGAGCAGTTCTTC. It encodes CASSDSGGAAYNEQFF. The chain carries TRBV6-4 and TRBJ2-1; tentatively, D is TRBD2 (7 bases). The germline CDR1 and CDR2 sequences are MRHNA and SNTAGT. Trimming shortened V by 0 bases and J by 2 bases, and 11 bases separated the two germline ends. The CDR3 is made up of 16 amino acids.

The genes are TRBV5-1 and TRBJ2-3, with 10 bases that match TRBD2. CDR1 is SGHRS, CDR2 YFSETQ, per germline. This CDR3 region has 16 residues. The V gene end was trimmed by 4 bases and the J gene end by 4 bases; junction bases not matched to a gene: 9. The CDR3 loop reads CASSITGTSAADTQYF. In DNA, the CDR3 is TGCGCCAGCAGCATTACCGGGACTAGCGCGGCAGATACGCAGTATTTT.

The chain joins TRBV19 to TRBJ2-2; D is perhaps TRBD2 (7 bases). V lost 5 bases to trimming and J lost 2 bases, with 18 bases between them. This CDR3 has 17 residues. Germline loops: CDR1 LNHDA, CDR2 SQIVND (reference sequence). CDR3 sequence (DNA): TGTGCCAGTAGTCCCACCCTCGGGGGGCTCAACACCGGGGAGCTGTTTTTT. This sequence encodes CASSPTLGGLNTGELFF. The variable domain in full, completed from reference TRBV19 and TRBJ2-2, reads DGGITQSPKYLFRKEGQNVTLSCEQNLNHDAMYWYRQDPGQGLRLIYYSQIVNDFQKGDIAEGYSVSREKKESFPLTVTSAQKNPTAFYLCASSPTLGGLNTGELFFGEGSRLTVL.

The chain links TRBV4-1 to TRBJ1-1; 8 bases are shared with TRBD1. Germline CDR1 is MGHRA and CDR2 is YSYEKL. V shed 4 bases and J 5 bases; nucleotides not matched to a gene: 9. The CDR3 runs to 15 residues. This CDR3 reads CASSPTDRVGTEAFF. As DNA, the CDR3 is TGCGCCAGCAGCCCAACGGACAGGGTAGGGACTGAAGCTTTCTTT.

The V gene is TRBV2, the J gene TRBJ2-6; TRBD1 agrees at 9 bases. The junction had 0 bases not matched to a gene; V was cut back by 4 bases and J by 2 bases. Germline-derived CDR1 and CDR2 are SNHLY and FYNNEI. The CDR3 covers 15 residues. The CDR3 protein is CASSGDRAGANVLTF. As DNA, the CDR3 is TGTGCCAGCAGTGGGGACAGGGCTGGGGCCAACGTCCTGACTTTC. The entire variable domain, with the rest obtained from reference TRBV2 and TRBJ2-6, is as follows: EPEVTQTPSHQVTQMGQEVILRCVPISNHLYFYWYRQILGQKVEFLVSFYNNEISEKSEIFDDQFSVERPDGSNFTLKIRSTKLEDSAMYFCASSGDRAGANVLTFGAGSRLTVL.

The chain carries TRBV3-1 (or the pseudogene TRBV3-2) and TRBJ2-7; 12 nucleotides match TRBD1. J was trimmed by 6 bases and V by 2 bases; bases with no gene match: 5. Germline V gene lookup returns CDR1 LGHDT and CDR2 YNNKEL (reference sequence). The CDR3 covers 15 residues. The CDR3 DNA reads TGTGCCAGCAGCCAAAGGGACAGGGGGCACTCCGAGCAGTACTTC. Its translation is CASSQRDRGHSEQYF.

This sequence joins TRBV16 and TRBJ2-7; a possible D gene is TRBD2 (5 bases). Between the trimmed V and J ends, which lost 0 bases and 7 bases, there was a span of 7 bases. The CDR3 runs 12 residues. CDR1 and CDR2 from the germline V gene are KGHSY and FQNENV. The CDR3 region has the DNA TGTGCCAGCAGCCAATCGAGGAGGGAGCAGTACTTC. It yields the protein CASSQSRREQYF.

The V and J genes are TRBV5-1 and TRBJ2-3; D is perhaps TRBD2 (6 bases). The CDR3 has 15 residues. The germline V gene has CDR1 SGHRS and CDR2 YFSETQ. The germline V and J ends were trimmed by 4 bases and 0 bases, with 12 bases remaining between them. For the CDR3, the DNA is TGCGCCAGCAGCATGGGGGGAGCAAGCACAGATACGCAGTATTTT. It specifies CASSMGGASTDTQYF.

The chain has TRBV30 and TRBJ2-2; 11 bases map to TRBD2. Germline CDR1 and CDR2: GTSNPN and SVGIG (reference sequence). CDR3 size: 14 residues. V lost 3 bases to trimming and J lost 5 bases; unmatched junction nucleotides: 2. The CDR3 bases are TGTGCCTGGAGGCTAGCGGGGGGAACCGGGGAGCTGTTTTTT. This sequence encodes CAWRLAGGTGELFF. The full variable domain, in which reference TRBV30 and TRBJ2-2 provide the parts outside the CDR3, is SQTIHQWPATLVQPVGSPLSLECTVEGTSNPNLYWYRQAAGRGLQLLFYSVGIGQISSEVPQNLSASRPQDRQFILSSKKLLLSDSGFYLCAWRLAGGTGELFFGEGSRLTVL.